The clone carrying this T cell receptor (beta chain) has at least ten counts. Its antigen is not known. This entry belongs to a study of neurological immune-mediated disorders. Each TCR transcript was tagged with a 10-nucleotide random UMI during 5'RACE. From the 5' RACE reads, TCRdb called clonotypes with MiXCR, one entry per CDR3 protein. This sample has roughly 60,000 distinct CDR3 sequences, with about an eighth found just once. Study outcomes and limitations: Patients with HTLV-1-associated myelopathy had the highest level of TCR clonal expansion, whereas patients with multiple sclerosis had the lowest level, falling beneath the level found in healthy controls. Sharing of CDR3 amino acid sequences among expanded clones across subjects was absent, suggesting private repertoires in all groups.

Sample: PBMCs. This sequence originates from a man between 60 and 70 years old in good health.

The CDR3 loop reads CASSLWASSGNTIYF. CDR3 bases: TGTGCCAGCAGCTTATGGGCGTCCTCTGGAAACACCATATATTTT. V usage is TRBV7-2 and J usage is TRBJ1-3; no clear D. The CDR3 loop spans 15 amino acids. The V gene lost 2 bases and the J gene lost 0 bases, with 8 bases spanning the gap. Germline CDR1 SGHTA, CDR2 FQGNSA.